This entry describes one TCR beta chain. Its antigen remains unidentified. This sample stems from a study of T cell responses to AZD1222 COVID-19 vaccine. Whole-study results and caveats: Spike was spanned by vaccine-associated CD4 TCRs, with dominance at 160-218 and 743-854.

CDR3 size: 15 residues. Germline CDR1 is SEHNR and CDR2 is FQNEAQ (reference sequence). V lost 5 bases, J lost 5 bases, and 7 bases stayed unmatched. Generated by immunoSEQ multiplex PCR, the TCRdb table keeps only in-frame clones and is missing some. The table includes about 140,000 clones, 80% to 95% detected once. The clonotype originates from an adult who received the AZD1222 COVID-19 vaccine. The chain joins TRBV7-9 to TRBJ2-1; TRBD2 agrees at 9 bases. This material consisted of peripheral blood, taken 28 days after the second AZD1222 dose. CDR3 nucleotide sequence: TGTGCCAGCAGCCCGTGGACTAGCGTCCACAATGAGCAGTTCTTC. This encodes CASSPWTSVHNEQFF.